This T cell receptor (beta chain) derives from a study of human T cells and chemical hapten exposure. Study as a whole: The patients, most of them female, presented with alopecia areata, totalis or universalis.

CDR3 size: 17 residues. CDR1 and CDR2 from the germline V gene are SGHNT and YYREEE (reference sequence). Trimming at V came to 4 bases and at J to 5 bases, leaving 14 bases not matched to a gene. In TCRdb, the RACE reads were re-called with MiXCR into one record per CDR3 protein. The repertoire holds about 82,000 distinct CDR3 sequences, with 6.5% to 8.5% as singletons. Time point reported: patch test 2, 6 weeks after DPC sensitization. Noted treatment: therapeutic diphenylcyclopropenone sensitization with weekly scalp DPC. Drawing of blood took place ahead of applying each patch test. The genes are TRBV5-4 and TRBJ1-1, with TRBD1 matching over 10 bases. Material: whole blood, obtained in connection with sensitization to the hapten diphenylcyclopropenone (DPC). The clonotype was recovered from a woman aged 25-40 years with alopecia areata. Some clones in this sample may be carry-over from other donors' samples. The CDR3 spells CASSPTLGQGLETEAFF. The CDR3 DNA reads TGTGCCAGCAGCCCCACATTGGGACAGGGGTTGGAGACTGAAGCTTTCTTT.